This TCR beta chain stems from a study of T-cell reconstitution after alpha-beta-depleted transplantation in children. This clonotype was counted ten times or more. A library of TCRbeta sequences, prepared with unique molecular identifiers, was generated. TCRdb independently ran MiXCR on the PCR reads; one entry per CDR3 protein. The sample comprises approximately 350,000 distinct CDR3 sequences, 10% of which are singletons, and 2% to 3% rests with the top ten. Per germline, CDR1 SGDLS and CDR2 YYNGEE. The V end was cut by 1 base, the J end by 4 bases, with 10 bases between. The CDR3 extends over 14 amino acids.

Sequencing used PBMCs from the stem cell graft donor, obtained from the stem cell graft. This clonotype originated in a human donor who donated a stem cell graft to a child with acute lymphoblastic leukemia. V and J are TRBV9 and TRBJ2-3, with D possibly TRBD1 on 6 matching bases. CDR3 residues: CASSVQGIADTQYF. In DNA, the CDR3 is TGTGCCAGCAGCGTACAGGGGATTGCAGATACGCAGTATTTT.